This T cell receptor (beta chain) comes out of a study of control samples from healthy donors and cancer patients. TCRdb keeps only in-frame clones here, not all; method: immunoSEQ multiplex PCR. The table lists 100,000 to 150,000 clones, approximately 92% of them singletons. The CDR3 sequence is 11 residues long. V was pared by 5 bases and J by 8 bases, with 9 bases between. Germline CDR1 and CDR2: LNHDA and SQIVND (reference sequence). The chain uses TRBV19 and TRBJ1-2, with D perhaps matching TRBD1 (6 bases). What was sequenced was PBMCs. This clonotype was obtained from a man at least 80 years old with head and neck cancer. CDR3: CASSWGRGYTF. CDR3 bases: TGTGCCAGTAGTTGGGGGCGGGGCTACACCTTC.